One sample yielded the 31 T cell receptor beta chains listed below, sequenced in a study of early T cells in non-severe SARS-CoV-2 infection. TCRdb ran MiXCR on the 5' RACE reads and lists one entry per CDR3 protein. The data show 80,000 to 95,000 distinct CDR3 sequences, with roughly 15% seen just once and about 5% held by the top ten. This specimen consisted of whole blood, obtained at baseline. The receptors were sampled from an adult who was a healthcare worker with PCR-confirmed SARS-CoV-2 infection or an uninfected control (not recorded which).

The CDR3 nucleotides read TGTGCCAGCAGCTATCGCAGGACTAGCGGGAGGTGGGCAGATACGCAGTATTTT. It translates to CASSYRRTSGRWADTQYF. The chain recombines TRBV7-9 with TRBJ2-3, with 14 bases lining up with TRBD2. CDR1 and CDR2 from the germline V gene are SEHNR and FQNEAQ (reference sequence). This CDR3 has 18 amino acids. J gave up 4 bases and V 4 bases, and 10 bases lay outside the gene matches.

CDR3 DNA sequence: TGCAGTGCAGGACTAGCGGGTTTAAATGAGCAGTTCTTC. Amino acids: CSAGLAGLNEQFF. The chain couples TRBV20-1 to TRBJ2-1, with 11 bases matching TRBD2. CDR1 and CDR2 (germline): DFQATT, SNEGSKA (reference sequence). The CDR3 runs to 13 residues. Losses at the gene ends were 6 bases for V and 7 bases for J; bases not matched to a gene: 5.

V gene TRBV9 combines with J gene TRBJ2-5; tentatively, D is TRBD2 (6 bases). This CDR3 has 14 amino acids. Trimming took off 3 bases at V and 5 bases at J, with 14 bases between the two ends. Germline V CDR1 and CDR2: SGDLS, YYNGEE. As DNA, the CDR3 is TGTGCCAGCAGCGATAGGAGGGTTTTGGAGACCCAGTACTTC. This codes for CASSDRRVLETQYF.

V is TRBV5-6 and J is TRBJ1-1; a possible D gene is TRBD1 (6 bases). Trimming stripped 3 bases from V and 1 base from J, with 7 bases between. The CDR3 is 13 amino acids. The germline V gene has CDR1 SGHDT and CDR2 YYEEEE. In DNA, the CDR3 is TGTGCCAGCAGCTGGACAGCGAACACTGAAGCTTTCTTT. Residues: CASSWTANTEAFF.

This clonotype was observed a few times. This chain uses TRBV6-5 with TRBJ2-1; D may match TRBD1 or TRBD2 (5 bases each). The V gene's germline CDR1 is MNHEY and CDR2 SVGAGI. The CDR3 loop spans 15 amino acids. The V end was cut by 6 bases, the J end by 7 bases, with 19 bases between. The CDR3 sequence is CASSPGRRGTNEQFF. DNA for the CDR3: TGTGCCAGCAGCCCGGGGCGGCGAGGTACTAATGAGCAGTTCTTC.

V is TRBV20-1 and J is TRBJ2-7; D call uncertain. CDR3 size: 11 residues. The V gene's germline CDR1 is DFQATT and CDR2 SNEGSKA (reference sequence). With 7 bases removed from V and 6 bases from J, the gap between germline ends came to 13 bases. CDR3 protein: CSVAAGPEQYF. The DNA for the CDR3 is TGCAGTGTTGCGGCTGGCCCCGAGCAGTACTTC.

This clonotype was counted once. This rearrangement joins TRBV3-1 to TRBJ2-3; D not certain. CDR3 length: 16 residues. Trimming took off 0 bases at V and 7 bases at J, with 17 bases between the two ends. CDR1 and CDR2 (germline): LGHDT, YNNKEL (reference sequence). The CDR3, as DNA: TGTGCCAGCAGCCAAGAATCGAGTAGTGCCTATAATACGCAGTATTTT. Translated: CASSQESSSAYNTQYF.

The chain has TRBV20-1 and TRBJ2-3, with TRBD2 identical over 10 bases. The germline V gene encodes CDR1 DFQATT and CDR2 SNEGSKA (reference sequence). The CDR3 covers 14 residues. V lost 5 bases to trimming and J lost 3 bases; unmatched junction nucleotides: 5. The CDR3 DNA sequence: TGCAGTGCTCGGCTAGCGGGAGTAACAGATACGCAGTATTTT. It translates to CSARLAGVTDTQYF.

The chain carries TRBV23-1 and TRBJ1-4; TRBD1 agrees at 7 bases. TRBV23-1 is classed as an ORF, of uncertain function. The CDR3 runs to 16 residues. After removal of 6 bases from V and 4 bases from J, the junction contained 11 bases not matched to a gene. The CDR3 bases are TGCGCCAGCAGCCTCGTTGAAGGGGGCATTAATGAAAAACTGTTTTTT. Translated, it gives CASSLVEGGINEKLFF.

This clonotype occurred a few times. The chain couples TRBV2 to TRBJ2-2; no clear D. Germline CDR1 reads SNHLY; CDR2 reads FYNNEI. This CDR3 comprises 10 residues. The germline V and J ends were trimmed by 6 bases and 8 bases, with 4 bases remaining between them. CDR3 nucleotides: TGTGCCAGCAGGGCTGGGGAGCTGTTTTTT. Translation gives CASRAGELFF.

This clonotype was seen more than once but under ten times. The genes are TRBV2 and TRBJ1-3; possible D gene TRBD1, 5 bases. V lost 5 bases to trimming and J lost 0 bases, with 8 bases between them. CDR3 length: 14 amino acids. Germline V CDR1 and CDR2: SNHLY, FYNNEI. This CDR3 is CASSRDSSGNTIYF. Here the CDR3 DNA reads TGTGCCAGCAGTCGAGACAGCTCTGGAAACACCATATATTTT. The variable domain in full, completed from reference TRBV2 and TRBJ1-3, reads EPEVTQTPSHQVTQMGQEVILRCVPISNHLYFYWYRQILGQKVEFLVSFYNNEISEKSEIFDDQFSVERPDGSNFTLKIRSTKLEDSAMYFCASSRDSSGNTIYFGEGSWLTVV.

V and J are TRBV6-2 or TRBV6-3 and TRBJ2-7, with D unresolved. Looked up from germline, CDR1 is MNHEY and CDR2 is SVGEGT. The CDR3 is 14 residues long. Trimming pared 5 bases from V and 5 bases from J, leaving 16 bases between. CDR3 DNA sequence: TGTGCCAGCAGTATGGACCTTGGCCACCACGAGCAGTACTTC. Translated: CASSMDLGHHEQYF.

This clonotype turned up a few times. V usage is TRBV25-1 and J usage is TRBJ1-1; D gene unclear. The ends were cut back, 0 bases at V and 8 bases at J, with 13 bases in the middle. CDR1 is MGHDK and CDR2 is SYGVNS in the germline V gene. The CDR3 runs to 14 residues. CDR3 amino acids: CASSEYGQLTEAFF. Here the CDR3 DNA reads TGTGCCAGCAGTGAATACGGCCAGCTGACCGAAGCTTTCTTT.

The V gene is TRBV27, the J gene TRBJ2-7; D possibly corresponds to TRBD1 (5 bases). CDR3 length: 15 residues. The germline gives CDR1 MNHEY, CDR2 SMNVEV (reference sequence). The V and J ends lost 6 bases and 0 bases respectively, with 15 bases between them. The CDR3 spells CASRGHSLSSYEQYF. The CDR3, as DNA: TGTGCCAGCAGAGGACATTCTCTCAGCTCCTACGAGCAGTACTTC.

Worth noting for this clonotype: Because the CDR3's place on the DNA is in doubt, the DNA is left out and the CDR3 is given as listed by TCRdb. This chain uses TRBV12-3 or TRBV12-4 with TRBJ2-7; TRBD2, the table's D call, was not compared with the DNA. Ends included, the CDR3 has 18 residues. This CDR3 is CASSSSGLAAHNFYEQYF.

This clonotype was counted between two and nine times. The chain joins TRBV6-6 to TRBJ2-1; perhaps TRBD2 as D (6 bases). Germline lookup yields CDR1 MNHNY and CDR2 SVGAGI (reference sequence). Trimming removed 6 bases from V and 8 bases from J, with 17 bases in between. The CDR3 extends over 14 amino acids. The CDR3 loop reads CASRPSLAFHEQFF. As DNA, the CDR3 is TGTGCCAGCAGACCATCACTAGCTTTCCATGAGCAGTTCTTC.

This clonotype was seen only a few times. In DNA, the CDR3 is TGCGCCAGCAGCTTGGATAACGGACTCTATGGCTACACCTTC. Translated, it gives CASSLDNGLYGYTF. The chain combines TRBV5-1 with TRBJ1-2; no definite D call. This CDR3 spans 14 amino acids. The V gene lost 0 bases and the J gene lost 4 bases, with 10 bases spanning the gap. Germline CDR1 is SGHRS and CDR2 is YFSETQ.

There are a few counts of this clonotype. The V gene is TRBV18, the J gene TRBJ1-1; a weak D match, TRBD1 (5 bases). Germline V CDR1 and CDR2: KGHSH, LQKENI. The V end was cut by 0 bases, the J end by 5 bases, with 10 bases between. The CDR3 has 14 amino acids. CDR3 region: CASSPPGWGTEAFF. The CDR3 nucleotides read TGTGCCAGCTCACCACCGGGGTGGGGGACTGAAGCTTTCTTT. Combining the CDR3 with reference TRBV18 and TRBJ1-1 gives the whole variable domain NAGVMQNPRHLVRRRGQEARLRCSPMKGHSHVYWYRQLPEEGLKFMVYLQKENIIDESGMPKERFSAEFPKEGPSILRIQQVVRGDSAAYFCASSPPGWGTEAFFGQGTRLTVV.

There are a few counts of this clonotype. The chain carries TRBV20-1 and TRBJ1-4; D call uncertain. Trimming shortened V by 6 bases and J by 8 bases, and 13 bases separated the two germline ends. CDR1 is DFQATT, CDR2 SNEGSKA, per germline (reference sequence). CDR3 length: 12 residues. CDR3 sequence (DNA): TGCAGTGCACGGACGCGAAAGGAAAAACTGTTTTTT. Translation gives CSARTRKEKLFF.

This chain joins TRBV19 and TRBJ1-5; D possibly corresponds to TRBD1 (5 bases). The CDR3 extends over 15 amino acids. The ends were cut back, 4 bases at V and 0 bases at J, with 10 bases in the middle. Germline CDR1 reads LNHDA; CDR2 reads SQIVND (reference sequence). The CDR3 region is CASSRGRYSNQPQHF. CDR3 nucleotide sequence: TGTGCCAGTAGTAGGGGACGATATAGCAATCAGCCCCAGCATTTT.

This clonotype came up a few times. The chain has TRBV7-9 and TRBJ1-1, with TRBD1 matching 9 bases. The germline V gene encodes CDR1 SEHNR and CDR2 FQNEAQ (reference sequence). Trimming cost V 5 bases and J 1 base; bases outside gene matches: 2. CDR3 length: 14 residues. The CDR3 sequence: CASSPTGGNTEAFF. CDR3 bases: TGTGCCAGCAGCCCGACAGGGGGGAACACTGAAGCTTTCTTT.

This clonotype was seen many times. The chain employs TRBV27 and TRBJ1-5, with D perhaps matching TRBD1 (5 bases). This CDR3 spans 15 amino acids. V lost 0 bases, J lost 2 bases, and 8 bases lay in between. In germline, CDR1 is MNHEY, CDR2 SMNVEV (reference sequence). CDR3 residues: CASSLSSGRNQPQHF. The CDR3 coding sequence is TGTGCCAGCAGTTTATCTTCAGGGCGCAATCAGCCCCAGCATTTT.

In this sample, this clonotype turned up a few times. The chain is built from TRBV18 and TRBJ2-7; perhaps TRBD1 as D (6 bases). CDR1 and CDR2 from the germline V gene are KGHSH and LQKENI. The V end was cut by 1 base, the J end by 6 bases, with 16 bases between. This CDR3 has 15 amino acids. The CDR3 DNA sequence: TGTGCCAGCTCACCACGCTTGGCAGGGGTAGGCGAGCAGTACTTC. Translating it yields CASSPRLAGVGEQYF.

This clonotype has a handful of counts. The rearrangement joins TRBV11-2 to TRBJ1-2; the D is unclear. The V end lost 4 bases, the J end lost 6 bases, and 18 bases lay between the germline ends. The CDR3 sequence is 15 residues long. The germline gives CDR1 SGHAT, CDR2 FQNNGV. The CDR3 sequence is CASSSRRNSIHGYTF. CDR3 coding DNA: TGTGCCAGCAGCTCCCGACGTAACAGTATACATGGCTACACCTTC.

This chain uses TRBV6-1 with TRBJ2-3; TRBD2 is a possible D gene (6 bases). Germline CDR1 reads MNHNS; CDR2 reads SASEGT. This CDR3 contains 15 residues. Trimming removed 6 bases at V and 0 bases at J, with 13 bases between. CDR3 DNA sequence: TGTGCCAGCAGGCGTCAAGGGACTAGCACAGATACGCAGTATTTT. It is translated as CASRRQGTSTDTQYF.

DNA of the CDR3: TGCGCCAGCAGCTTCCCCGATCCGAACACTGAAGCTTTCTTT. Translation: CASSFPDPNTEAFF. The chain has TRBV5-1 and TRBJ1-1, with D unresolved. CDR1 is SGHRS, CDR2 YFSETQ, per germline. This CDR3 spans 14 amino acids. The V end was cut by 2 bases, the J end by 1 base, with 9 bases between.

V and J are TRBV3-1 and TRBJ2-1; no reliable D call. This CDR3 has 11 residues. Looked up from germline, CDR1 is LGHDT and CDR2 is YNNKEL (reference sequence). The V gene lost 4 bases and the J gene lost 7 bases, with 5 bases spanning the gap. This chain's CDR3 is CASSRLNEQFF. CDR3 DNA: TGTGCCAGCAGCCGCCTGAATGAGCAGTTCTTC.

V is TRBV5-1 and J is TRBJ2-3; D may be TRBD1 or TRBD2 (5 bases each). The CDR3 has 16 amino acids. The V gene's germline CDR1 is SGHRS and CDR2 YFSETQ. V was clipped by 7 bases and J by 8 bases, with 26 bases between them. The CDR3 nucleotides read TGCGCCAGCGTCTCTGGGGGTGGGACCCCTCAGCCTACGCAGTATTTT. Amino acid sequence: CASVSGGGTPQPTQYF.

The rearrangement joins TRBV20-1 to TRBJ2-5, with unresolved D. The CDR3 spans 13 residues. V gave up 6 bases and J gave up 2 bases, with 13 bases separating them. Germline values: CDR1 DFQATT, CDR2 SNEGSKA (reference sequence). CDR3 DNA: TGCAGTGCCCCCTTGGGCGGACAAGAGACCCAGTACTTC. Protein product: CSAPLGGQETQYF.

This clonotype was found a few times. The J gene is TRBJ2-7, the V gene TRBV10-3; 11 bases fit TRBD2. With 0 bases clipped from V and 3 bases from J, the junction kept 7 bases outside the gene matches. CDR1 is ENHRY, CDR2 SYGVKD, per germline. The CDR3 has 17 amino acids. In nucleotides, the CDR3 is TGTGCCATCAGTGAGTCTCGGGGACTAGCGGTATACTACGAGCAGTACTTC. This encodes CAISESRGLAVYYEQYF.

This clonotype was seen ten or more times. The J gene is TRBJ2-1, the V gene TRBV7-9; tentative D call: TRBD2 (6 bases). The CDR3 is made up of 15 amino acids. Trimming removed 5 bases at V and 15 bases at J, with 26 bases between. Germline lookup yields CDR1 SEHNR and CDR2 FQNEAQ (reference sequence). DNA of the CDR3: TGTGCCAGCAGCCCGGAGGCGGGATGGGGCTTATGGTGGTTCTTC. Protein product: CASSPEAGWGLWWFF. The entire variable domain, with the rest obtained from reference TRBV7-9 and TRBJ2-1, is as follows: DTGVSQNPRHKITKRGQNVTFRCDPISEHNRLYWYRQTLGQGPEFLTYFQNEAQLEKSRLLSDRFSAERPKGSFSTLEIQRTEQGDSAMYLCASSPEAGWGLWWFFGPGTRLTVL.